Below are 17 T cell receptor beta chains sequenced from a single sample in a study of tumor-infiltrating lymphocytes in primary liver carcinoma. Making TCR beta cDNA involved approximately 530 ng total RNA and a constant-region primer. Libraries for TCR beta were built through three nested multiplex PCR rounds, which together made up a slightly modified ARM-PCR procedure. Primers for the first two PCR rounds were TRBV1-TRBV30 forward primers and a C-beta reverse primer (roughly 9 cycles per round). From the multiplex PCR reads, TCRdb called clonotypes with MiXCR, one entry per CDR3 protein. The repertoire holds 150,000 to 200,000 distinct CDR3 sequences, with about 61% as singletons. Both blood RNA, taken from unsorted whole blood, and germline DNA were extracted. Sequencing was performed on peripheral blood. The receptors were gathered from a woman aged 55 to 70 with primary liver carcinoma and hepatitis B virus infection.

To note about this clonotype: A read error may be the cause here, since a much bigger clone is one base away. The rearrangement links TRBV29-1 to TRBJ2-5, with D perhaps TRBD2 (5 bases). The CDR3 is made up of 14 amino acids. Germline-derived CDR1 and CDR2 are SQVTM and ANQGSEA. Between the trimmed V and J ends, which lost 3 bases and 5 bases, there was a span of 16 bases. This chain's CDR3 is CSVEVRRLGETQYF. CDR3 nucleotide sequence: TGCAGCGTTGAGGTCAGGAGGCTGGGGGAGACCCAGTACTTC.

As for this clonotype: One end of the junction varies from germline; a read error may be responsible. This chain joins TRBV4-2 and TRBJ2-1; D may be TRBD1 or TRBD2 (5 bases each). Germline values: CDR1 LGHNA, CDR2 YNFKEQ. The CDR3 runs 16 residues. The CDR3 bases are TGTGCCAGCATCCAAGATCTCGGGGCAGTCTACGATGAGCAGTTCTTC. Protein: CASIQDLGAVYDEQFF.

Regarding this clonotype: One end of the junction is discordant with germline, which a read error may explain. V is TRBV11-3 and J is TRBJ2-2; 7 bases line up with TRBD2. Germline V gene sequence: CDR1 SGHNT, CDR2 YENEEA. CDR3 length: 17 residues. CDR3 DNA sequence: TGTGCAAGCAGCTTGGATACTTGCGGGAGAACGGGCGGGGAGCTGGTTTTT. Residues: CASSLDTCGRTGGELVF.

Points on this clonotype: A read error may account for a junction end that differs from germline. The V and J genes are TRBV12-5 and TRBJ1-3, with D unclear. There are 14 residues in the CDR3. Germline V gene lookup returns CDR1 LGHNT and CDR2 FRNRAP. The CDR3 coding sequence is TGTGCTAATGGTTTGGGGATTTCTGGAAACACCATATATTTT. It yields the protein CANGLGISGNTIYF. Based on the CDR3 plus reference TRBV12-5 and TRBJ1-3, the full variable domain is DARVTQTPRHKVTEMGQEVTMRCQPILGHNTVFWYRQTMMQGLELLAYFRNRAPLDDSGMPKDRFSAEMPDATLATLKIQPSEPRDSAVYFCANGLGISGNTIYFGEGSWLTVV.

This clonotype has ten or more counts. The V gene is TRBV6-1, the J gene TRBJ2-4; no clear D. Germline V lookup: CDR1 MNHNS, CDR2 SASEGT. The CDR3 has 14 amino acids. V lost 6 bases and J lost 2, with 11 bases in between. The CDR3 region is CASSEQLTKNIQYF. The CDR3 DNA reads as TGTGCCAGCAGCGAACAGTTAACCAAAAACATTCAGTACTTC.

Comments on this clonotype: In this CDR3 the conserved last residue, phenylalanine or tryptophan, is missing, so a read error is likely. V and J are TRBV11-2 and TRBJ1-1; D unresolved. Germline CDR1 is SGHAT and CDR2 is FQNNGV. Between the trimmed V and J ends, which lost 7 bases and 5 bases, there was a span of 11 bases. This CDR3 region has 12 residues. DNA for the CDR3: TGTGCCAGCAACTCTAAACAGACTGAAGCTTTCTGT. It encodes CASNSKQTEAFC.

A remark on this clonotype: The junction departs from germline at one end; a sequencing error may be responsible. The chain carries TRBV11-3 and TRBJ2-2, with a tentative D call TRBD2 (5 bases). Germline V lookup: CDR1 SGHNT, CDR2 YENEEA. This CDR3 contains 14 residues. This CDR3 is CASSLDGGTGELPF. For the CDR3, the DNA is TGTGCCAGCAGCTTAGATGGAGGAACCGGGGAGCTGCCTTTT.

A note on this clonotype: Germline and junction disagree at one end, which may indicate a read error. The CDR3, as DNA: TGTGCCAGCAGGTTAGCCGGGACAGGGGGCCGCTATGGCTACACCTTC. It is translated as CASRLAGTGGRYGYTF. The chain uses TRBV7-8 and TRBJ1-2, with TRBD1 matching over 12 bases. Germline V lookup: CDR1 SGHVS, CDR2 FQNEAQ. The CDR3 contains 16 residues. The variable domain in full, completed from reference TRBV7-8 and TRBJ1-2, reads GAGVSQSPRYKVAKRGQDVALRCDPISGHVSLFWYQQALGQGPEFLTYFQNEAQLDKSGLPSDRFFAERPEGSVSTLKIQRTQQEDSAVYLCASRLAGTGGRYGYTFGSGTRLTVV.

A single count supports this clonotype. This chain uses TRBV11-2 with TRBJ1-2; the D is unclear. Trimming took off 9 bases at V and 8 bases at J, with 25 bases between the two ends. Germline CDR1 reads SGHAT; CDR2 reads FQNNGV. CDR3 length equals 15 residues. Here the CDR3 reads CASNLVQPSRGGYTF. In DNA, the CDR3 is TGTGCCAGTAACTTAGTACAGCCAAGCAGAGGCGGCTACACCTTC.

This chain joins TRBV7-8 and TRBJ2-1; TRBD2 aligns across 14 bases. V lost 5 bases, J lost 2 bases, and 8 bases stayed unmatched. CDR1 is SGHVS, CDR2 FQNEAQ, per germline. The CDR3 spans 18 residues. The DNA of the CDR3 is TGTGCCAGCAGCGTTGGGACTAGCGGGAGTGCTCCCTACAATGAGCAGTTCTTC. It encodes CASSVGTSGSAPYNEQFF.

Note on this clonotype: Mismatch with germline at one junction end may stem from a read error. V gene TRBV28 combines with J gene TRBJ1-5; D uncertain. The CDR3 has 14 residues. Germline V gene lookup returns CDR1 MDHEN and CDR2 SYDVKM. The CDR3 protein is CASLEAGSSQPQHF. The DNA of the CDR3 is TGTGCCAGCCTGGAGGCGGGGAGCAGTCAGCCCCAGCACTTT.

This clonotype has only one observation. The junction shows a germline mismatch at one end, possibly a read error. The chain is built from TRBV4-2 and TRBJ2-7; D is ambiguous. Looked up from germline, CDR1 is LGHNA and CDR2 is YNFKEQ. The CDR3 is 15 amino acids. The CDR3 is CVSSQAAVFDYEQYF. CDR3 DNA: TGTGTCAGCAGCCAAGCCGCGGTCTTTGACTACGAGCAGTACTTC.

The V gene is TRBV20-1, the J gene TRBJ2-7, with TRBD1 identical over 9 bases. The trim removed 6 bases at V and 3 bases at J, leaving 3 bases unmatched. Germline loops: CDR1 DFQATT, CDR2 SNEGSKA (reference sequence). CDR3 size: 12 residues. The CDR3 is CSAPDRGYEQYF. The CDR3 coding sequence is TGCAGTGCCCCGGACAGGGGCTACGAGCAGTACTTC.

V gene TRBV2 combines with J gene TRBJ2-7; D might be TRBD1 or TRBD2, each matching 5 bases. This CDR3 region has 16 residues. Per germline, CDR1 SNHLY and CDR2 FYNNEI. Trimming stripped 6 bases from V and 6 bases from J, with 24 bases between. The chain's CDR3 is CASSAGRMGRVVEQYF. In DNA, the CDR3 is TGTGCCAGCAGCGCCGGACGGATGGGGCGGGTGGTCGAGCAGTACTTC.

A remark on this clonotype: Sequence at one end of the junction differs from germline and may be a read error. This chain links TRBV7-8 with TRBJ1-1; TRBD1 might be the D (6 bases). Germline V gives CDR1 SGHVS, CDR2 FQNEAQ. The CDR3 consists of 17 residues. CDR3 sequence: CASSLTGGRGIRTEVFF. Here the CDR3 DNA reads TGTGCCAGCAGCTTAACCGGGGGCAGGGGTATAAGGACTGAAGTTTTCTTT.

In regard to this clonotype: The conserved final phenylalanine or tryptophan is absent from the CDR3, which likely points to a read error. The CDR3 protein is CASSQWGYEQYL. Written as DNA, the CDR3 is TGTGCCAGCAGTCAATGGGGCTACGAGCAGTACTTA. V gene TRBV11-2 combines with J gene TRBJ2-7; D remains unclear. CDR1 is SGHAT, CDR2 FQNNGV, per germline. This CDR3 contains 12 residues. V was cut by 6 bases and J by 3 bases, with 9 bases left in between.

This clonotype was detected only once. A read error is possible here, since a much larger clone lies one base away. No conserved phenylalanine or tryptophan is present at the end of the CDR3, so a read error is the likely explanation. This chain joins TRBV12-3 or TRBV12-4 and TRBJ1-1; unclear D gene. CDR3 size: 11 residues. V lost 2 bases, J lost 6 bases, and 4 bases lay in between. The CDR3 DNA follows: TGTGCCAGCAGTTTAAAGGCTGAAGCTTTCTTG. Translating it yields CASSLKAEAFL.